A selection of T cell receptor beta chains follows, all from one sample in a study of blood T cell repertoires in COVID-19. Clones were read by immunoSEQ multiplex PCR, and TCRdb kept only the in-frame ones, dropping some. The sample lists over 200,000 clones, almost 85% occurring once. Sequenced sample: PBMCs or T cells enriched from blood (not recorded which). These receptors came from a man in his forties who had recovered from COVID-19. Each CDR3 is given with its conserved first and last residue. Each record gives: J gene, V gene, D gene, CDR3 length, CDR3 protein. D genes are given only for firm matches.

TRBJ2-7 | TRBV3-1/TRBV3-2 | NA | 14 | CASSQAGHPYEQYF
TRBJ1-5 | TRBV4-3 | NA | 14 | CASSQAWGDQPQHF
TRBJ2-5 | TRBV5-4 | NA | 15 | CASSLRLGGEETQYF
TRBJ1-1 | TRBV20-1 | NA | 11 | CSASGQAEAFF
TRBJ2-1 | TRBV30 | TRBD2 | 18 | CAWKPSGRARRSYNEQFF
TRBJ2-7 | TRBV11-3 | TRBD1 | 13 | CASSLSYRGEQYF
TRBJ2-7 | TRBV12-3/TRBV12-4 | TRBD1 | 12 | CASRDSAYEQYF
TRBJ2-7 | TRBV5-4 | TRBD2 | 15 | CASSRGGTSGYEQYF
TRBJ1-4 | TRBV30 | NA | 15 | CAWSPSKARGEKLFF
TRBJ1-2 | TRBV18 | NA | 16 | CASSPSIQVPSYGYTF
TRBJ2-3 | TRBV29-1 | NA | 12 | CSVARATDTQYF